Sequencing of this T cell receptor (beta chain) was carried out in a study of beta chain features in type 1 diabetes. The study's findings and limits: Overrepresentation of cells with high TCR expression could result from cDNA sequencing. The study found moderately but significantly shorter TCRB CDR3s in all four CD4+ subsets of Type 1 diabetes patients. Still unanswered here is whether HLA type influences TCRB rearrangement.

The study reverse transcribed the entire isolated RNA, so it sequenced expressed TCRB transcripts. The protocol was immunoSEQ multiplex PCR, while the TCRdb copy is restricted to in-frame clones and leaves out a portion. In the table there are a few hundred thousand clones, roughly 16% of which are singletons. Germline V gene lookup returns CDR1 SGHRS and CDR2 YFSETQ. With V trimmed by 4 bases and J by 10 bases, 15 bases remained unmatched. The CDR3 runs 16 residues. Turning to this clone: Its matching antigen is unknown.

The source is a man aged 25 to 40 with type 1 diabetes. The sample comprised naive CD4+ T cells from blood. The chain couples TRBV5-1 to TRBJ2-1, with 9 nucleotides matching TRBD1. CDR3: CASSDPGQGAAAEQFF. CDR3 bases: TGCGCCAGCAGCGACCCGGGACAGGGAGCCGCGGCAGAGCAGTTCTTC.